This T cell receptor (beta chain) is from a study of memory CD4+ T cells and cytomegalovirus serostatus. Looking at the study overall: Healthy Belgian adult donors included nine or ten CMV-positive and some 25 CMV-negative people.

The CDR3 is 12 amino acids. Germline CDR1 and CDR2: SQVTM and ANQGSEA. V was trimmed by 7 bases and J by 5 bases, leaving 15 bases between them. Some clones are missing from TCRdb's copy, which holds only in-frame ones; the method was immunoSEQ multiplex PCR. Among approximately 53,000 clones, approximately 80% were seen once, and the ten largest hold under 0.65%. Broader study findings: Each of 60 to 80 CMV-associated TCRbeta sequences occurred in one to five individuals.

Single viable CD3+CD4+CD8-CD45RO+ cells were sorted as the memory CD4+ T cells. Serostatus was set by detecting CMV pp150, pp28, p38, p52 IgG. A note on this clone: No antigen is known for it.

The material sequenced was memory CD4+ T cells from blood. This receptor was identified in an adult in good health and CMV-seronegative. The J gene is TRBJ2-7, the V gene TRBV29-1; TRBD2 might be the D (5 bases). The CDR3 loop is CSASGSGNEQYF. The CDR3 DNA reads as TGCAGCGCCTCCGGATCGGGGAACGAGCAGTACTTC.